This TCR beta chain was sequenced for a study of cytomegalovirus exposure and HLA in healthy donors. V shed 2 bases and J shed 8 bases, with 21 bases lying between them. The length of the CDR3 is 16 residues. Germline lookup yields CDR1 MDHEN and CDR2 SYDVKM. Study-wide points: Excluded: some indistinguishable V segments such as TRBV6-2 and TRBV6-3.

The PCR had 60 Vbeta and 13 Jbeta primers. Libraries were prepared by immunoSEQ multiplex PCR; TCRdb keeps only in-frame clonotypes and omits some of them. Among 120,000 or so clones listed, approximately 84% were seen once. Note on this clone: Its antigen is as yet unknown.

The TCR originated in a man between 50 and 59 years old in good health and CMV-seronegative. The sequencing input was PBMCs. This chain uses TRBV28 with TRBJ1-2; D possibly corresponds to TRBD1 (5 bases). CDR3 DNA: TGTGCCAGCAGTTTACCCAAGCTAGGCAGGGTTAGAGGCTACACCTTC. Protein sequence: CASSLPKLGRVRGYTF.